This T cell receptor (beta chain) was identified during a study of monozygotic twins with inflammatory bowel disease. Findings of the study overall: The analysis yielded no support for one strong signal or clonotype associated with IBD. Concordance status among twins (concordant versus discordant) showed no link to repertoire similarity, possibly from limited power.

Blood samples, whole and unsorted for T cells, yielded the isolated total RNA. cDNA synthesis was performed in eight separate reactions for each sample. TCRdb re-called the 5' RACE reads, yielding one record per CDR3 amino acid sequence without DNA. Recorded here are roughly 200,000 distinct CDR3 sequences; the top ten clones represent 7.7%. This CDR3 comprises 14 residues. The V gene's germline CDR1 is SGHRS and CDR2 YFSETQ. Note on this clonotype: Antigen unknown.

The chain couples TRBV5-1 to TRBJ1-1. This sequence originates from a human donor with ulcerative colitis or Crohn's disease, or a healthy co-twin of an affected twin (not recorded which). Material: blood. CDR3 sequence reads: CASRVWLGNTEAFF.